These T cell receptor beta chains were read from a single sample in a study of radiotherapy plus CTLA-4 blockade in lung cancer. The table came from immunoSEQ multiplex PCR; TCRdb's copy has only in-frame clones and leaves some out. Found here are about 62,000 clones, roughly three quarters of them singletons; the top ten hold 2.9%. Sample: peripheral blood, taken from a patient treated with radiotherapy plus ipilimumab. These TCRs come from a human donor with non-small cell lung cancer who had a complete response to radiotherapy plus ipilimumab. CDR3s include the opening cysteine and the closing phenylalanine or tryptophan. Each record gives: V gene, J gene, clone size, D gene, CDR3 DNA, CDR3 protein. A D gene is named only where the DNA matches it firmly. Size is omitted from some rows. Given values are once, few, many or a class for expanded clones.

v_call: TRBV6-1; j_call: TRBJ1-5; clone_size: .; d_call: .; cdr3_nt: TGTGCCATCCGTCGGTTCGATAGCAATCAGCCCCAGCATTTT; cdr3_aa: CAIRRFDSNQPQHF
v_call: TRBV6-5; j_call: TRBJ2-2; clone_size: .; d_call: .; cdr3_nt: TGTGCCAGCAAAGGGGAGGCGAACACCGGGGAGCTGTTTTTT; cdr3_aa: CASKGEANTGELFF
v_call: TRBV7-9; j_call: TRBJ2-1; clone_size: few; d_call: TRBD1; cdr3_nt: TGTGCCAGCAGCTTACCCATACCCGGGACAGTATTACTTGAGCAGTTCTTC; cdr3_aa: CASSLPIPGTVLLEQFF
v_call: TRBV2; j_call: TRBJ2-2; clone_size: .; d_call: .; cdr3_nt: TGTGCCAGCAAAAAGACAGACGCGAACACCGGGGAGCTGTTTTTT; cdr3_aa: CASKKTDANTGELFF
v_call: TRBV11-3; j_call: TRBJ2-1; clone_size: .; d_call: .; cdr3_nt: TGTGCCAGCAGCTTATCTGACACTGAGCAGTTCTTC; cdr3_aa: CASSLSDTEQFF
v_call: TRBV6-1; j_call: TRBJ2-7; clone_size: .; d_call: TRBD2; cdr3_nt: TGTGCCAGCAGTTTTAGCGGGAGGGCCTACGAGCAGTACTTC; cdr3_aa: CASSFSGRAYEQYF
v_call: TRBV18; j_call: TRBJ1-3; clone_size: .; d_call: .; cdr3_nt: TGTGCCAGCTCACCCACAGAGTTCTCTGGAAACACCATATATTTT; cdr3_aa: CASSPTEFSGNTIYF
v_call: TRBV18; j_call: TRBJ2-7; clone_size: medium-sized; d_call: TRBD1; cdr3_nt: TGTGCCAGCTCATCGGACAGGGGGCTCAGTCGCGAGCAGTACTTC; cdr3_aa: CASSSDRGLSREQYF
v_call: TRBV18; j_call: TRBJ1-5; clone_size: .; d_call: .; cdr3_nt: TGTGCCAGCTCACCCGAGACTAGGGCTAGCAATCAGCCCCAGCATTTT; cdr3_aa: CASSPETRASNQPQHF
v_call: TRBV10-1; j_call: TRBJ2-5; clone_size: .; d_call: .; cdr3_nt: TGCGCCAGCAGTGATTTCGGGGGGCTATCGACCCAGTACTTC; cdr3_aa: CASSDFGGLSTQYF
v_call: TRBV19; j_call: TRBJ2-7; clone_size: .; d_call: .; cdr3_nt: TGTGCCAGTAGTACGGACTACTACGAGCAGTACTTC; cdr3_aa: CASSTDYYEQYF
v_call: TRBV29-1; j_call: TRBJ2-1; clone_size: .; d_call: TRBD2; cdr3_nt: TGCAGCGTCTCTAGCGGGGGGAACTACAATGAGCAGTTCTTC; cdr3_aa: CSVSSGGNYNEQFF
v_call: TRBV7-2; j_call: TRBJ2-7; clone_size: .; d_call: TRBD1; cdr3_nt: TGTGCCAGCAGCTTTCCGTATGGGACAGGGTTCGGCGAGCAGTACTTC; cdr3_aa: CASSFPYGTGFGEQYF
v_call: TRBV5-1; j_call: TRBJ2-1; clone_size: .; d_call: TRBD1; cdr3_nt: TGCGCCAGCAGCCCGGAAGGGACAGGGTCTCGGACTGAGCAGTTCTTC; cdr3_aa: CASSPEGTGSRTEQFF
v_call: TRBV28; j_call: TRBJ1-2; clone_size: .; d_call: .; cdr3_nt: TGTGCCAGCAGTTTGCGAGGCAACTATGGCTACACCTTC; cdr3_aa: CASSLRGNYGYTF
v_call: TRBV5-8; j_call: TRBJ1-2; clone_size: .; d_call: .; cdr3_nt: TGTGCCAGCAGCCAAGAGGCGGACAGCTATGGCTACACCTTC; cdr3_aa: CASSQEADSYGYTF
v_call: TRBV6-6; j_call: TRBJ1-1; clone_size: .; d_call: .; cdr3_nt: TGTGCCAGCAGTAACCCCAGGGGGAACACTGAAGCTTTCTTT; cdr3_aa: CASSNPRGNTEAFF
v_call: TRBV27; j_call: TRBJ2-2; clone_size: .; d_call: .; cdr3_nt: TGTGCCAGCAGTTTAGTCCTCACCGGGGAGCTGTTTTTT; cdr3_aa: CASSLVLTGELFF
v_call: TRBV9; j_call: TRBJ2-5; clone_size: .; d_call: TRBD2; cdr3_nt: TGTGCCAGCAGCGTTTCGTCTAGCGGGGTACAAGAGACCCAGTACTTC; cdr3_aa: CASSVSSSGVQETQYF
v_call: TRBV29-1; j_call: TRBJ2-7; clone_size: .; d_call: .; cdr3_nt: TGCAGCGTCGCTTGGGGCTCTAGGCCGTCCTACGAGCAGTACTTC; cdr3_aa: CSVAWGSRPSYEQYF
v_call: TRBV4-3; j_call: TRBJ2-1; clone_size: .; d_call: TRBD2; cdr3_nt: TGCGCTACCAAGGTGGGACTAGCCCATACAAATGAGCAGTTCTTC; cdr3_aa: CATKVGLAHTNEQFF
v_call: TRBV5-6; j_call: TRBJ2-7; clone_size: few; d_call: TRBD2; cdr3_nt: TGTGCCAGCAGCCCGAGACTAGCGGGAGTGTTGGGATACGAGCAGTACTTC; cdr3_aa: CASSPRLAGVLGYEQYF
v_call: TRBV10-3; j_call: TRBJ2-3; clone_size: .; d_call: .; cdr3_nt: TGTGCCATCAGTCAGACAGATACGCAGTATTTT; cdr3_aa: CAISQTDTQYF
v_call: TRBV7-2; j_call: TRBJ2-4; clone_size: .; d_call: TRBD2; cdr3_nt: TGTGCCAGCAGCTTAGGGAGCGGGGGGATCGTGTCGGGCATTCAGTACTTC; cdr3_aa: CASSLGSGGIVSGIQYF
v_call: TRBV4-3; j_call: TRBJ2-7; clone_size: .; d_call: .; cdr3_nt: TGCGCCAGCAGCCAAGGTTATTCCTCCTACGAGCAGTACTTC; cdr3_aa: CASSQGYSSYEQYF
v_call: TRBV6-1; j_call: TRBJ2-7; clone_size: .; d_call: TRBD2; cdr3_nt: TGTGCCAGCAGTGGGTGGGGACTAGCGGGGACCTACGAGCAGTACTTC; cdr3_aa: CASSGWGLAGTYEQYF
v_call: TRBV5-1; j_call: TRBJ2-5; clone_size: .; d_call: TRBD2; cdr3_nt: TGCGCCAGCGTTACTAGCGGGGGAACGGGGGAGACCCAGTACTTC; cdr3_aa: CASVTSGGTGETQYF
v_call: TRBV5-1; j_call: TRBJ1-2; clone_size: .; d_call: .; cdr3_nt: TGCGCCAGCAGCTTGGGGGGGCTCTATGGCTACACCTTC; cdr3_aa: CASSLGGLYGYTF
v_call: TRBV11-2; j_call: TRBJ2-1; clone_size: .; d_call: TRBD2; cdr3_nt: TGTGCCAGCAGCCCCCCCGGACTAGCGGGCGATGAGCAGTTCTTC; cdr3_aa: CASSPPGLAGDEQFF
v_call: TRBV5-1; j_call: TRBJ2-7; clone_size: few; d_call: TRBD2; cdr3_nt: TGCGCCAGCAGCTTGTCCGGAGGCGGGGGGGGCAACGTAAATCTCTACGAGCAGTACTTC; cdr3_aa: CASSLSGGGGGNVNLYEQYF
v_call: TRBV7-2; j_call: TRBJ2-2; clone_size: .; d_call: .; cdr3_nt: TGTGCCAGCAGCTTGAGCGGAACGAACACCGGGGAGCTGTTTTTT; cdr3_aa: CASSLSGTNTGELFF
v_call: TRBV19; j_call: TRBJ2-3; clone_size: .; d_call: TRBD2; cdr3_nt: TGTGCCAGTAGTATGGCTAGCGGGGGGCGACCACAGATACCGCAGTATTTT; cdr3_aa: CASSMASGGRPQIPQYF
v_call: TRBV5-1; j_call: TRBJ2-2; clone_size: .; d_call: TRBD2; cdr3_nt: TGCGCCAGCAGCTTGGGAGCGGGAAGCCCCGGGGAGCTGTTTTTT; cdr3_aa: CASSLGAGSPGELFF
v_call: TRBV2; j_call: TRBJ2-7; clone_size: .; d_call: .; cdr3_nt: TGTGCCAGCAGTGAACAGGGTACCTACGAGCAGTACTTC; cdr3_aa: CASSEQGTYEQYF
v_call: TRBV5-5; j_call: TRBJ2-7; clone_size: once; d_call: .; cdr3_nt: TGTGCCAGCAGCTTGGGGGGCAGGGGATACTACGAGCAGTACTTC; cdr3_aa: CASSLGGRGYYEQYF
v_call: TRBV7-8; j_call: TRBJ2-7; clone_size: .; d_call: TRBD1; cdr3_nt: TGTGCCAGCAGCAGGGCCGGGACAGGGCGGACCTACGAGCAGTACTTC; cdr3_aa: CASSRAGTGRTYEQYF
v_call: TRBV9; j_call: TRBJ2-7; clone_size: .; d_call: TRBD1; cdr3_nt: TGTGCCAGCAGCTTAACCGGGACAGGGACCCACGAGCAGTACTTC; cdr3_aa: CASSLTGTGTHEQYF
v_call: TRBV30; j_call: TRBJ1-1; clone_size: .; d_call: TRBD1; cdr3_nt: TGTGCCTGGTGTGCCCCGGGACAGGGTCACACTGAAGCTTTCTTT; cdr3_aa: CAWCAPGQGHTEAFF
v_call: TRBV2; j_call: TRBJ1-4; clone_size: .; d_call: .; cdr3_nt: TGTGCCAGCAGTGTGGTGGGCCGAAAACTGTTTTTT; cdr3_aa: CASSVVGRKLFF
v_call: TRBV7-3; j_call: TRBJ2-3; clone_size: .; d_call: .; cdr3_nt: TGTGCCAGCAGCTTAGGGCCGAGCACAGATACGCAGTATTTT; cdr3_aa: CASSLGPSTDTQYF
v_call: TRBV10-3; j_call: TRBJ2-5; clone_size: .; d_call: TRBD1; cdr3_nt: TGTGCCATCAGTGAGTCGACAGGGGCAGAGGAGCAGTACTTC; cdr3_aa: CAISESTGAEEQYF
v_call: TRBV2; j_call: TRBJ1-2; clone_size: .; d_call: TRBD1; cdr3_nt: TGTGCCAGCAGAAGTAGGATTAGCGGACAGGCCCACTATGGCTACACCTTC; cdr3_aa: CASRSRISGQAHYGYTF
v_call: TRBV25-1; j_call: TRBJ1-4; clone_size: once; d_call: TRBD1; cdr3_nt: TGTGCCAGCACCCGACAGGGTCTTGGTAATGAAAAACTGTTTTTT; cdr3_aa: CASTRQGLGNEKLFF
v_call: TRBV5-4; j_call: TRBJ2-7; clone_size: .; d_call: TRBD1; cdr3_nt: TGTGCCAGCAGACCGGGACAGACCACCTACGAGCAGTACTTC; cdr3_aa: CASRPGQTTYEQYF
v_call: TRBV28; j_call: TRBJ1-5; clone_size: .; d_call: TRBD1; cdr3_nt: TGTGCCAGCAGTTCCCCTCGCCCGGGACAGGGAGGCCAGCCCCAGCATTTT; cdr3_aa: CASSSPRPGQGGQPQHF
v_call: TRBV7-9; j_call: TRBJ2-3; clone_size: .; d_call: TRBD2; cdr3_nt: TGTGCCGGCAGCTTATATAGCGGGAGTGTTGCAGATACGCAGTATTTT; cdr3_aa: CAGSLYSGSVADTQYF
v_call: TRBV11-2; j_call: TRBJ1-2; clone_size: .; d_call: .; cdr3_nt: TGTGCCAGCAGCTTAGGGCAACTAGGCAGGGGAGGCTACACCTTC; cdr3_aa: CASSLGQLGRGGYTF
v_call: TRBV15; j_call: TRBJ1-6; clone_size: .; d_call: .; cdr3_nt: TGTGCCACCAGCGAGAGGAATTCACCCCTCCACTTT; cdr3_aa: CATSERNSPLHF
v_call: TRBV6-6; j_call: TRBJ1-4; clone_size: few; d_call: TRBD1; cdr3_nt: TGTGCCAGCAGGGACCAAGGGGGCACTAATGAAAAACTGTTTTTT; cdr3_aa: CASRDQGGTNEKLFF
v_call: TRBV6-6; j_call: TRBJ1-5; clone_size: .; d_call: TRBD1; cdr3_nt: TGTGCCAGCAGTTACTCCGTACAGGGGACGTATCAGCCCCAGCATTTT; cdr3_aa: CASSYSVQGTYQPQHF